This T cell receptor beta chain was captured in a study of identical twins. Only a few counts were recorded for this clonotype. Its specificity is unknown. This CDR3 spans 15 amino acids. Germline CDR1 is LNHDA and CDR2 is SQIVND (reference sequence). V was clipped by 9 bases and J by 2 bases, with 17 bases between them. General observations from the study: The abundant beta clonotypes from cord blood had fewer insertions, and memory repertoires had none of this.

Carrying unique molecular identifiers, the cDNA also gained a universal primer site through template switching. Each CDR3 protein is one row after TCRdb ran MiXCR on the 5' RACE reads. The sample includes approximately 680,000 distinct CDR3 sequences, 7.1% seen only once; the top ten take about 1.6%. The same data also contributed to another study, on yellow fever vaccine responses in identical twins.

Sample: PBMCs. The rearrangement uses TRBV19 and TRBJ1-5, with a weak D call TRBD1 (6 bases). The sequence was collected from a woman aged 18-29 years in good health. DNA of the CDR3: TGTGCCAGCAAAACAGGGCGGTCGGGCAATCAGCCCCAGCATTTT. Amino acid sequence: CASKTGRSGNQPQHF.